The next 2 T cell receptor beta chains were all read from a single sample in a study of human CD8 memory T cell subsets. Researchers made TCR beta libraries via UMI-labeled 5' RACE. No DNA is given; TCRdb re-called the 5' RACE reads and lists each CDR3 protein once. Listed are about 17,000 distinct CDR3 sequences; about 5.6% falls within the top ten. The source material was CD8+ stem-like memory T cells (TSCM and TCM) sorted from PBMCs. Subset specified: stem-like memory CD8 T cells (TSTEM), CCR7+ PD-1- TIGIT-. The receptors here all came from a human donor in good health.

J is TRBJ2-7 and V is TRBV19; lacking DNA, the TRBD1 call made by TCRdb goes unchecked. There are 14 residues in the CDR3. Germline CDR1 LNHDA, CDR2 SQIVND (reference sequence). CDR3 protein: CASSIDATEDEQYF.

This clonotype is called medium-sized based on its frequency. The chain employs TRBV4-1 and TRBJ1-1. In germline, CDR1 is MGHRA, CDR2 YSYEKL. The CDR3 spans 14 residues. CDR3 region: CASSHQTIGTEAFF.